This T cell receptor (beta chain) was found in a study of a mutant IDH1 vaccine in newly diagnosed glioma. Study overall: The earlier regimen, radiotherapy, temozolomide, or both, was most often both.

In the case of this clone: Its antigen remains unknown.

Time point denoted: week 47, end of study. With topical imiquimod, each dose of the vaccine consisted of 300 ug of mutant IDH1 20-mer peptide. Sequenced by immunoSEQ multiplex PCR; TCRdb stores in-frame clones only, minus some. This sample carries approximately 21,000 clones, almost 85% of them seen once, and the ten largest clones take over 2.5%. The CDR3 length is 13 residues. Germline loops: CDR1 SGHNT, CDR2 YYREEE (reference sequence). V lost 4 bases to trimming and J lost 7 bases; unmatched junction nucleotides: 7. This specimen consisted of PBMCs, obtained from a glioma patient whose treatment included an IDH1 peptide vaccine. The origin of this receptor is a man aged 35 to 55 with glioma. J is TRBJ1-1 and V is TRBV5-4; 7 positions match TRBD1. CDR3 nucleotide sequence: TGTGCCAGCAGCAGGACAGGCTCCGATGAAGCTTTCTTT. It yields the protein CASSRTGSDEAFF. Combining the CDR3 with reference TRBV5-4 and TRBJ1-1 gives the whole variable domain ETGVTQSPTHLIKTRGQQVTLRCSSQSGHNTVSWYQQALGQGPQFIFQYYREEENGRGNFPPRFSGLQFPNYSSELNVNALELDDSALYLCASSRTGSDEAFFGQGTRLTVV.